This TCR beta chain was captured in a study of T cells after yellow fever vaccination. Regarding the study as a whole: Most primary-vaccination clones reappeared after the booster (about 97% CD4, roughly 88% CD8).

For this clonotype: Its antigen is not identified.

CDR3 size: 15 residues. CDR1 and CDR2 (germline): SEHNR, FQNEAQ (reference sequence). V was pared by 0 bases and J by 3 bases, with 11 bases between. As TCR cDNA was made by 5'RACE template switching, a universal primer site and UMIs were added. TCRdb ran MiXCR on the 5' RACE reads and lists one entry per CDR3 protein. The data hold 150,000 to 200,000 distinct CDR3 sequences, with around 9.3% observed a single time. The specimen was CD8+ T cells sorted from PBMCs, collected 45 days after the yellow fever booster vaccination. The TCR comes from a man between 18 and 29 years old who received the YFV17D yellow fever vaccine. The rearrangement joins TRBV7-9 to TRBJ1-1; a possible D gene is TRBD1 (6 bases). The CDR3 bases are TGTGCCAGCAGCTTAGCGCAGGGGTTGGACACTGAAGCTTTCTTT. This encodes CASSLAQGLDTEAFF.